Sequencing of this T cell receptor (beta chain) was carried out in a study of a mutant IDH1 vaccine in newly diagnosed glioma. Time point indicated: week 35, safety follow-up. The vaccine gave 300 ug of a 20-mer mutant IDH1 peptide subcutaneously per dose. Profiling relied on immunoSEQ multiplex PCR, and the TCRdb table lists in-frame clones only, not all of them. The profile covers just under 70,000 clones, with approximately 81% appearing a single time and approximately 12% taken by the ten largest. Remarks on this clone: Its antigen is still unknown.

The ends lost 10 bases at V and 2 bases at J; junction bases unmatched: 8. Germline CDR1 reads MDHEN; CDR2 reads SYDVKM. The CDR3 covers 14 residues. The receptor was derived from a man between 18 and 35 years old with glioma. This rearrangement joins TRBV28 to TRBJ2-3; 8 bases line up with TRBD2. Sequenced here: PBMCs, sampled from a glioma patient whose treatment included an IDH1 peptide vaccine. CDR3 in amino acids: CAISRSGITDTQYF. Written as DNA, the CDR3 is TGTGCCATAAGCCGTAGCGGGATCACAGATACGCAGTATTTT.